A selection of T cell receptor beta chains follows, all from one sample in a study of blood T cell repertoires in COVID-19. The protocol was immunoSEQ multiplex PCR, while the TCRdb copy is restricted to in-frame clones and leaves out a portion. The profile shows nearly 200,000 clones, more than 70% of them singletons. The specimen sequenced was peripheral blood. Receptors were obtained from a woman aged 40 to 50 who had recovered from COVID-19. Each CDR3 is given with its conserved first and last residue. Fields, in order: D gene, J gene, V gene, clone size, CDR3 protein, CDR3 DNA. D genes are given only for firm matches. Size values are once, few and many counts, or a class for expanded clones, and some rows have none.

NA	TRBJ1-2	TRBV7-2	once	CASSLDLRGYTF	TGTGCCAGCAGCTTAGATCTTCGTGGCTACACCTTC
TRBD1	TRBJ2-1	TRBV5-1	NA	CASSLLRTGDNEQFF	TGCGCCAGCAGCTTGTTAAGGACAGGCGACAATGAGCAGTTCTTC
NA	TRBJ2-3	TRBV3-1/TRBV3-2	NA	CASSRQGVMDTQYF	TGTGCCAGCAGCCGCCAGGGTGTCATGGATACGCAGTATTTT
NA	TRBJ1-2	TRBV24-1	NA	CATSGGQEFYGYTF	TGTGCCACCAGTGGAGGGCAGGAGTTCTATGGCTACACCTTC
TRBD2	TRBJ2-1	TRBV28	NA	CASSGPGLVYNEQFF	TGTGCCAGCAGTGGACCGGGACTAGTCTACAATGAGCAGTTCTTC
NA	TRBJ2-3	TRBV11-3	NA	CASSSYQGDGDTQYF	TGTGCCAGCAGCTCTTACCAGGGCGACGGGGATACGCAGTATTTT
NA	TRBJ2-1	TRBV6-5	NA	CASSYLLGYEQFF	TGTGCCAGCAGTTATTTATTGGGCTATGAGCAGTTCTTC
TRBD2	TRBJ2-7	TRBV3-1/TRBV3-2	once	CASSGGTSGTYEQYF	TGTGCCAGCAGCGGCGGGACTAGCGGTACCTACGAGCAGTACTTC
TRBD1	TRBJ2-2	TRBV10-3	NA	CAISESGVGQTRGKTRTGELFF	TGTGCCATCAGTGAGTCAGGGGTCGGACAGACCAGGGGGAAAACCCGCACCGGGGAGCTGTTTTTT
TRBD2	TRBJ2-3	TRBV18	NA	CASSPGGTIGDTQYF	TGTGCCAGCTCACCCGGGGGGACTATTGGAGATACGCAGTATTTT
NA	TRBJ2-7	TRBV18	once	CASSPQQGAPYEQYF	TGTGCCAGCTCACCACAACAGGGAGCCCCGTATGAGCAGTACTTC
NA	TRBJ1-1	TRBV10-3	NA	CAISEAKSLSTEAFF	TGTGCCATCAGTGAGGCCAAAAGCTTGAGCACTGAAGCTTTCTTT
NA	TRBJ2-2	TRBV7-6	NA	CASSSDGATGELFF	TGTGCCAGCAGCTCCGACGGAGCGACCGGGGAGCTGTTTTTT
TRBD1	TRBJ1-1	TRBV19	once	CASKDRDTEAFF	TGTGCCAGTAAGGACAGGGACACTGAAGCTTTCTTT
NA	TRBJ1-4	TRBV28	NA	CASRGNSGRSEKLFF	TGTGCCAGCAGGGGTAATAGTGGGCGCAGTGAAAAACTGTTTTTT
NA	TRBJ2-5	TRBV6-2/TRBV6-3	NA	CASSRRQLQETQYF	TGTGCCAGCAGTAGAAGACAGCTGCAAGAGACCCAGTACTTC
TRBD2	TRBJ2-7	TRBV4-1	NA	CASSQGLAGTSYEQYF	TGCGCCAGCAGCCAGGGACTAGCCGGAACCTCCTACGAGCAGTACTTC
NA	TRBJ1-1	TRBV15	NA	CATSPGQGIRTEAFF	TGTGCCACCAGCCCTGGGCAGGGAATAAGGACTGAAGCTTTCTTT
NA	TRBJ1-6	TRBV27	once	CASTISGEPLHF	TGTGCCAGCACCATCAGCGGAGAACCCCTCCACTTT
TRBD1	TRBJ2-7	TRBV27	NA	CASSAGGTGGEQYF	TGTGCCAGCAGTGCAGGAGGGACAGGGGGCGAGCAGTACTTC
TRBD2	TRBJ2-7	TRBV5-1	NA	CASSLVVVTSSSGGIYEQYF	TGCGCCAGCAGCTTGGTAGTCGTGACTAGCTCGTCCGGAGGGATCTACGAGCAGTACTTC
NA	TRBJ2-3	TRBV27	NA	CASSKQGPTSTDTQYF	TGTGCCAGCAGCAAACAGGGACCTACTAGCACAGATACGCAGTATTTT
NA	TRBJ2-5	TRBV5-1	NA	CASWGQGGETQYF	TGCGCCAGCTGGGGGCAGGGTGGCGAGACCCAGTACTTC
NA	TRBJ2-7	TRBV6-6	NA	CASSYARVYEQYF	TGTGCCAGCAGTTACGCTCGGGTCTACGAGCAGTACTTC
TRBD2	TRBJ2-3	TRBV15	NA	CATSRDRGTSGSLWWADTQYF	TGTGCCACCAGCAGAGACCGAGGGACTAGCGGGAGCCTTTGGTGGGCAGATACGCAGTATTTT
NA	TRBJ2-7	TRBV18	NA	CASSPPYLEGIYEQYF	TGTGCCAGCTCACCACCGTATTTGGAGGGGATCTACGAGCAGTACTTC
NA	TRBJ2-5	TRBV3-1/TRBV3-2	NA	CASSQRAGQETQYF	TGTGCCAGCAGCCAAAGGGCAGGGCAAGAGACCCAGTACTTC
TRBD2	TRBJ2-3	TRBV5-4	NA	CASSAGLAGGSPDTDTQYF	TGTGCCAGCAGCGCGGGACTAGCGGGAGGTTCACCGGACACAGATACGCAGTATTTT
TRBD2	TRBJ2-4	TRBV5-8	NA	CASSLAASGIPLAKNIQYF	TGTGCCAGCAGCTTGGCGGCTAGCGGGATACCCCTAGCCAAAAACATTCAGTACTTC
NA	TRBJ1-5	TRBV4-2	NA	CASSQETGSREPQHF	TGTGCCAGCAGCCAAGAAACAGGGTCCCGGGAGCCCCAGCATTTT
TRBD1	TRBJ1-5	TRBV18	NA	CASSPQRPGTGSNQPQHF	TGTGCCAGCTCACCTCAGCGTCCCGGGACAGGGAGCAATCAGCCCCAGCATTTT
NA	TRBJ2-5	TRBV7-2	NA	CASSLLTGTYQETQYF	TGTGCCAGCAGCTTATTAACAGGCACGTACCAAGAGACCCAGTACTTC
TRBD2	TRBJ2-7	TRBV28	NA	CASSPPSGTYEQYF	TGTGCCAGCAGTCCACCTAGCGGAACTTACGAGCAGTACTTC
NA	TRBJ1-1	TRBV5-8	NA	CASSLGPLDSGSTEAFF	TGTGCCAGCAGCTTGGGACCGTTAGACAGCGGGAGCACTGAAGCTTTCTTT
TRBD2	TRBJ2-7	TRBV11-2	NA	CASSPAGGEQYF	TGTGCCAGCAGCCCTGCGGGGGGCGAGCAGTACTTC
NA	TRBJ2-1	TRBV11-3	NA	CASSSTGLREQFF	TGTGCCAGCAGTTCGACAGGTTTGAGGGAGCAGTTCTTC
NA	TRBJ2-1	TRBV20-1	NA	CSAGRLEQFF	TGCAGTGCTGGAAGACTTGAGCAGTTCTTC
NA	TRBJ1-2	TRBV3-1/TRBV3-2	NA	CASSQDYTGHTF	TGTGCCAGCAGCCAAGATTACACAGGGCATACCTTC
NA	TRBJ2-1	TRBV27	NA	CASSNPRGTGYNEQFF	TGTGCCAGCAGCAACCCCAGGGGTACTGGGTACAATGAGCAGTTCTTC
TRBD2	TRBJ2-1	TRBV3-1/TRBV3-2	NA	CASSQQAGTSGSIHEQFF	TGTGCCAGCAGCCAACAGGCCGGGACTAGCGGGAGTATCCATGAGCAGTTCTTC
NA	TRBJ2-7	TRBV28	once	CASSPGQYEQYF	TGTGCCAGCAGCCCTGGGCAGTACGAGCAGTACTTC
NA	TRBJ2-5	TRBV6-5	NA	CASSYSGLKETQYF	TGTGCCAGCAGTTACTCTGGCCTGAAAGAGACCCAGTACTTC
NA	TRBJ2-3	TRBV27	NA	CASRFGSGPDTQYF	TGTGCCAGCAGGTTTGGTAGCGGACCAGATACGCAGTATTTT
NA	TRBJ2-2	TRBV5-1	NA	CASSLASDTGELFF	TGCGCCAGCAGCTTGGCTAGTGACACCGGGGAGCTGTTTTTT
TRBD1	TRBJ2-1	TRBV3-1/TRBV3-2	NA	CASSLGQGTMSEQFF	TGTGCCAGCAGCCTGGGACAGGGGACTATGAGTGAGCAGTTCTTC
TRBD2	TRBJ2-2	TRBV28	few	CASSQGTSGPTGELFF	TGTGCCAGCAGCCAGGGAACTAGCGGGCCCACCGGGGAGCTGTTTTTT
TRBD1	TRBJ2-7	TRBV27	NA	CASLSPPGTGTYEQYF	TGTGCCAGCTTATCCCCCCCCGGGACAGGGACCTACGAGCAGTACTTC
TRBD2	TRBJ2-7	TRBV10-3	NA	CAIRGTTFEQYF	TGTGCCATCAGGGGGACTACCTTCGAGCAGTACTTC
NA	TRBJ2-7	TRBV12-5	NA	CASDLGRPGGYEQYF	TGTGCTAGTGACTTGGGGCGGCCCGGGGGCTACGAGCAGTACTTC
TRBD1	TRBJ1-2	TRBV5-6	NA	CASSTGGYRYGYTF	TGTGCCAGCAGCACAGGGGGCTACCGGTATGGCTACACCTTC
NA	TRBJ1-5	TRBV19	NA	CASSIPSGSNQPQHF	TGTGCCAGTAGTATACCCTCAGGGAGCAATCAGCCCCAGCATTTT
NA	TRBJ2-2	TRBV28	NA	CASSLSSPNTGELFF	TGTGCCAGCAGTTTATCTTCTCCGAACACCGGGGAGCTGTTTTTT
TRBD2	TRBJ2-3	TRBV2	NA	CASSVGAGGLDTQYF	TGTGCCAGCAGCGTGGGAGCGGGAGGATTAGATACGCAGTATTTT